This note documents a single T cell receptor (beta chain) sequence. Its target is not known. Distinct nucleotide sequences in the sample also encode this CDR3. There was one heparinised blood draw per donor, averaging around 120 mL. Trimming took off 3 bases at V and 3 bases at J, with 9 bases between the two ends. This CDR3 is built from 13 residues. Germline CDR1 is SGHRS and CDR2 is YFSETQ. Every bit of the isolated RNA underwent reverse transcription, so sequencing read expressed TCRB transcripts. Data came from immunoSEQ multiplex PCR; TCRdb stores just in-frame clones and leaves some out. The profile shows almost 350,000 clones, roughly a tenth of them singletons. The sample belongs to a study of beta chain features in type 1 diabetes. The study's findings and limits: When VDJ junctions were examined, type 1 diabetes patients showed fewer insertions and more deletions. TCRB CDR3 length was moderately but significantly reduced in all four CD4+ subsets of Type 1 diabetes patients. A possible short-template PCR bias applies equally to patients and controls.

Sequenced material: central memory CD4+ T cells from blood. The clonotype comes from a man aged 30 to 45 with type 1 diabetes. The chain combines TRBV5-1 with TRBJ1-1, with D perhaps matching TRBD1 (6 bases). The CDR3 here is CASSSSGDTEAFF. DNA for the CDR3: TGCGCCAGCAGCTCCTCAGGGGACACTGAAGCTTTCTTT.